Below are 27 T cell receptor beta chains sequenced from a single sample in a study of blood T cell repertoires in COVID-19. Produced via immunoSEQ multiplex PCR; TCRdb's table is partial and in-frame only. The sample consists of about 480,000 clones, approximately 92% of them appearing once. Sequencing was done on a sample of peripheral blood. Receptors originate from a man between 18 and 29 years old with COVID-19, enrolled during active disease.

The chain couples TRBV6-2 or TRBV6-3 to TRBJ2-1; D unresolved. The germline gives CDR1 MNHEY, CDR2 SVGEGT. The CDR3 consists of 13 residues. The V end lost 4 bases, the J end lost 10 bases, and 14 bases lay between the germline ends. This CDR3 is CASSSREYGEQFF. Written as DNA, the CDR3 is TGTGCCAGCAGTTCAAGAGAATACGGGGAGCAGTTCTTC.

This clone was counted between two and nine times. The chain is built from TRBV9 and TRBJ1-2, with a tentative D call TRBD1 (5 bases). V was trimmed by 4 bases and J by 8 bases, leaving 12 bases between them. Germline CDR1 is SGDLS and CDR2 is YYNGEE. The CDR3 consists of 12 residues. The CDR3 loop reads CASSPRRGGYTF. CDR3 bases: TGTGCCAGCAGCCCCCGACGGGGGGGCTACACCTTC. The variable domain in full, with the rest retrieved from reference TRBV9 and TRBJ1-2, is DSGVTQTPKHLITATGQRVTLRCSPRSGDLSVYWYQQSLDQGLQFLIQYYNGEERAKGNILERFSAQQFPDLHSELNLSSLELGDSALYFCASSPRRGGYTFGSGTRLTVV.

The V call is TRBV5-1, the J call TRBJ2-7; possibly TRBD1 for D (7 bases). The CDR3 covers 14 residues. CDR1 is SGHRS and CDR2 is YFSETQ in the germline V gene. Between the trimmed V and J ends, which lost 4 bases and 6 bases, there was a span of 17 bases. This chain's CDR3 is CASSAVQGTGEQYF. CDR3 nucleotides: TGCGCCAGCAGCGCAGTACAGGGGACTGGCGAGCAGTACTTC.

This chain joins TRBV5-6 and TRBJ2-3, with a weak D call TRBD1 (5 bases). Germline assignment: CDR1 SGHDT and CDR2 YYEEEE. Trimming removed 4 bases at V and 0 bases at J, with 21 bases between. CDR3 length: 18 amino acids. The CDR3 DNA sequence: TGTGCCAGCAGCCAACAGTTTTGGGGCCCCGTGAGCACAGATACGCAGTATTTT. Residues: CASSQQFWGPVSTDTQYF.

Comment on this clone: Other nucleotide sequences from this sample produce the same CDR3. The CDR3 protein is CSVVRGEQYF. In DNA, the CDR3 is TGCAGCGTTGTCAGGGGCGAGCAGTACTTC. The rearrangement joins TRBV29-1 to TRBJ2-7; TRBD1 might be the D (6 bases). The V end lost 4 bases, the J end lost 6 bases, and 7 bases lay between the germline ends. The CDR3 contains 10 residues. Germline CDR1 reads SQVTM; CDR2 reads ANQGSEA.

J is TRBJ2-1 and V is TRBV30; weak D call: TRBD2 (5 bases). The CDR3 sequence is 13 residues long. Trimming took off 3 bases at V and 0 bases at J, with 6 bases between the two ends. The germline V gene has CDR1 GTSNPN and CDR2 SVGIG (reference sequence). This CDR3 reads CAWREDSYNEQFF. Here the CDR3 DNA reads TGTGCCTGGAGGGAGGACTCCTACAATGAGCAGTTCTTC. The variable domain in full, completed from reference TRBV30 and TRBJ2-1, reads SQTIHQWPATLVQPVGSPLSLECTVEGTSNPNLYWYRQAAGRGLQLLFYSVGIGQISSEVPQNLSASRPQDRQFILSSKKLLLSDSGFYLCAWREDSYNEQFFGPGTRLTVL.

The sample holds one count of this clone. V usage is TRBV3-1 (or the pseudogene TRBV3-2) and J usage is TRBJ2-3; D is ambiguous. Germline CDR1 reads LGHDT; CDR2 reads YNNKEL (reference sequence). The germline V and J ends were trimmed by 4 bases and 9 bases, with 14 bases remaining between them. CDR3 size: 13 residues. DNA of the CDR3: TGTGCCAGCAGCCGCCAACCTGAGAGAACGCAGTATTTT. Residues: CASSRQPERTQYF.

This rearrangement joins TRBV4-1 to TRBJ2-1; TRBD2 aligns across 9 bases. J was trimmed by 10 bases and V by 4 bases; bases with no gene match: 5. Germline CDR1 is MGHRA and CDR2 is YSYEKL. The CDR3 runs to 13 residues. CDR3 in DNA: TGCGCCAGCAGCCCCCGCCTAGCGGGAGAGCAGTTCTTC. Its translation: CASSPRLAGEQFF.

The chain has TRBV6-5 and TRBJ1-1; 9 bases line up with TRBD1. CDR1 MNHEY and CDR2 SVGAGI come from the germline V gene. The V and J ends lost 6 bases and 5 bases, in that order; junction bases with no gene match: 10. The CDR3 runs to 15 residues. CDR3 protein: CASRFDRGIGTEAFF. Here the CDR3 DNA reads TGTGCCAGCAGATTCGACAGGGGGATTGGTACTGAAGCTTTCTTT.

The CDR3 is CASSPPGGLGNQPQHF. The CDR3 DNA is TGTGCCAGCTCACCACCGGGGGGTTTAGGCAATCAGCCCCAGCATTTT. V and J are TRBV18 and TRBJ1-5; D may be TRBD1 (5 bases). V was shortened by 0 bases and J by 2 bases, with 11 bases between the two germline ends. CDR3 length: 16 residues. The germline gives CDR1 KGHSH, CDR2 LQKENI.

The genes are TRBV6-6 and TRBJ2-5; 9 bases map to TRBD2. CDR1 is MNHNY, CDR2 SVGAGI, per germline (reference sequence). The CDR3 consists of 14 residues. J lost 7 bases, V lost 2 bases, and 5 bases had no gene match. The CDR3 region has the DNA TGTGCCAGCAGTTACCCTAGCGGGGAGGCGACCCAGTACTTC. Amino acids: CASSYPSGEATQYF.

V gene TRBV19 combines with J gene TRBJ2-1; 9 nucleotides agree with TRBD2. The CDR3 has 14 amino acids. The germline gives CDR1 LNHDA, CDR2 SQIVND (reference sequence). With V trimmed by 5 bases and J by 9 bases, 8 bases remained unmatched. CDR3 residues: CASSPMGLAVEQFF. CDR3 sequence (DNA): TGTGCCAGTAGTCCCATGGGACTAGCTGTTGAGCAGTTCTTC.

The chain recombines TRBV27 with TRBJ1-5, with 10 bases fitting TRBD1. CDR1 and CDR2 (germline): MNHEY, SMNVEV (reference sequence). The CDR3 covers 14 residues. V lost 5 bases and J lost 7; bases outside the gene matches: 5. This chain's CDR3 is CASSPQTGGQPQHF. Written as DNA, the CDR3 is TGTGCCAGCAGTCCGCAGACAGGGGGCCAGCCCCAGCATTTT.

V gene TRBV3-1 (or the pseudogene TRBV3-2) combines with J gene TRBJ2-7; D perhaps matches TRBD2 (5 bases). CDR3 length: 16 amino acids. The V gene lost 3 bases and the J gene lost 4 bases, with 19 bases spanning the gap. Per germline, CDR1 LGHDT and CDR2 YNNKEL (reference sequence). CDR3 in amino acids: CASSHSPQLGQYEQYF. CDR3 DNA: TGTGCCAGCAGCCACTCCCCCCAACTAGGGCAATACGAGCAGTACTTC.

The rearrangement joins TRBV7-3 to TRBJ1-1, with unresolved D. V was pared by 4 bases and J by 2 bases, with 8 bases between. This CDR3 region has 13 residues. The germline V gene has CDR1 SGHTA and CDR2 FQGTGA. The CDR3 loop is CASSSSINTEAFF. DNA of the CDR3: TGTGCCAGCAGCTCTAGCATAAACACTGAAGCTTTCTTT. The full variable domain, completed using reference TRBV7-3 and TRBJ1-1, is GAGVSQTPSNKVTEKGKYVELRCDPISGHTALYWYRQSLGQGPEFLIYFQGTGAADDSGLPNDRFFAVRPEGSVSTLKIQRTERGDSAVYLCASSSSINTEAFFGQGTRLTVV.

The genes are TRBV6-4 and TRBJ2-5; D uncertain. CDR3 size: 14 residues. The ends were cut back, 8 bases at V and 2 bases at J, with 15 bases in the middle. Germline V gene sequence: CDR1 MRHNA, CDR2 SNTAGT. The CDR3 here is CASSLSPNQETQYF. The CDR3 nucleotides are TGTGCCAGCTCGCTATCACCAAATCAAGAGACCCAGTACTTC.

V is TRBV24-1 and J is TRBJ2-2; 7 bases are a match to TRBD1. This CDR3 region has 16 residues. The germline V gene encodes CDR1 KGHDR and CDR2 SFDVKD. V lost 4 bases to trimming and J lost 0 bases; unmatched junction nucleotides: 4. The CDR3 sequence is CATSEDRAANTGELFF. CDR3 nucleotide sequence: TGTGCCACCAGTGAAGACAGGGCCGCGAACACCGGGGAGCTGTTTTTT.

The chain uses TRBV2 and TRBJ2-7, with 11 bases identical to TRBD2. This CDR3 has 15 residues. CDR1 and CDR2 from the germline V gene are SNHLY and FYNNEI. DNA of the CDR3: TGTGTCGGTCAGACCGGGACTAGCGGCTCCTACGAGCAGTACTTC. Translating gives CVGQTGTSGSYEQYF. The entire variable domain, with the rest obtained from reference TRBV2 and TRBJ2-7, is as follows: EPEVTQTPSHQVTQMGQEVILRCVPISNHLYFYWYRQILGQKVEFLVSFYNNEISEKSEIFDDQFSVERPDGSNFTLKIRSTKLEDSAMYFCVGQTGTSGSYEQYFGPGTRLTVT.

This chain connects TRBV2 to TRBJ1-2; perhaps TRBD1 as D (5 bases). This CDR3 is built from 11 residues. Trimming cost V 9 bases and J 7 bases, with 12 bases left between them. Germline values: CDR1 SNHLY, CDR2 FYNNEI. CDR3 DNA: TGTGCCAGGGAGGGGCCCGGTGGCTACACCTTC. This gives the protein CAREGPGGYTF.

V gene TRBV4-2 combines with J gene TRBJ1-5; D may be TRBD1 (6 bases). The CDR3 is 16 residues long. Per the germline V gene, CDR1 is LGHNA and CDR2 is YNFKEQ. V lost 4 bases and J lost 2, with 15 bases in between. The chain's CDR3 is CASSLPEGDGNQPQHF. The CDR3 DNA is TGTGCCAGCAGCCTCCCCGAGGGGGACGGCAATCAGCCCCAGCATTTT.

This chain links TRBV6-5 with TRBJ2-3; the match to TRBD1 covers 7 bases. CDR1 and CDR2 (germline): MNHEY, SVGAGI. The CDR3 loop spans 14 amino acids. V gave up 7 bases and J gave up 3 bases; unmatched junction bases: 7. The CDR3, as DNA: TGTGCCAGCAACCGGGACAGAATAACAGATACGCAGTATTTT. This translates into CASNRDRITDTQYF.

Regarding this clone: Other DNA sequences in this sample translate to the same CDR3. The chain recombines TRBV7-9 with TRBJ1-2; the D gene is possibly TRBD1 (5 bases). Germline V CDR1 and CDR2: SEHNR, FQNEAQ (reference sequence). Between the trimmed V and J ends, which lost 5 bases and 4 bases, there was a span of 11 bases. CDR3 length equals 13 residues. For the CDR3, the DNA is TGTGCCAGCAGCCTAGACAGTTTCTATGGCTACACCTTC. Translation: CASSLDSFYGYTF.

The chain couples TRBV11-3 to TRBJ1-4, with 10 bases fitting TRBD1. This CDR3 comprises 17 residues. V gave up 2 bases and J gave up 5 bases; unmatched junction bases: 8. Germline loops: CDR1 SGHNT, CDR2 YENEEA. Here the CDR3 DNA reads TGTGCCAGCAGCTTACGGGCCCCGGGACAGGGGAATGAAAAACTGTTTTTT. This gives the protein CASSLRAPGQGNEKLFF.

The DNA of the CDR3 is TGTGCCAGCAGTCCGTTAACCCAGTATAGCAATCAGCCCCAGCATTTT. Its translation: CASSPLTQYSNQPQHF. The J gene is TRBJ1-5, the V gene TRBV2; no clear D. The CDR3 consists of 16 residues. V lost 5 bases to trimming and J lost 0 bases, with 14 bases between them. The germline V gene has CDR1 SNHLY and CDR2 FYNNEI.

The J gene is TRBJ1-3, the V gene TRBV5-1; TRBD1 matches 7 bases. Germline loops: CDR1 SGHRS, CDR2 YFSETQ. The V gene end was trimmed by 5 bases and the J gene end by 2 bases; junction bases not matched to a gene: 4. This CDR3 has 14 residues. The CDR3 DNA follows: TGCGCCAGCAGGTCCGACAGGGCTGGAAACACCATATATTTT. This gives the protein CASRSDRAGNTIYF.

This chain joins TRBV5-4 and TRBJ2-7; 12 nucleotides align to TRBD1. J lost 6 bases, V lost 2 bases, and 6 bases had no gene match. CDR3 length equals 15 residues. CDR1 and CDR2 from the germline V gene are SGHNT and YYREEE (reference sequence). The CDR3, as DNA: TGTGCCAGCAGCTTAGGGACAGGGGGCGTAACCGAGCAGTACTTC. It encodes CASSLGTGGVTEQYF.

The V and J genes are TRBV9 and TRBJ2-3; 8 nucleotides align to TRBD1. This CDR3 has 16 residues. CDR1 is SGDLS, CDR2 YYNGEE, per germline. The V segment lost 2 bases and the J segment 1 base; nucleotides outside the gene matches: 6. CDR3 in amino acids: CASSVQGASRTDTQYF. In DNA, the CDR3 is TGTGCCAGCAGCGTTCAGGGGGCGTCTCGCACAGATACGCAGTATTTT.